Listed below are T cell receptor beta chains from one sample, sequenced in a study of blood T cell repertoires in COVID-19. Generated by immunoSEQ multiplex PCR, the TCRdb table keeps only in-frame clones and is missing some. The sample holds around 160,000 clones, 85% to 90% seen once. The specimen was peripheral blood. The source is a human donor in a cohort sampled during active COVID-19. CDR3s include the opening cysteine and the closing phenylalanine or tryptophan. Fields, in order: clone size, D gene, J gene, V gene, CDR3 protein, CDR3 DNA. The D gene is left open where the match is weak. Not all rows give a size; the values are once, few, many and, for expanded clones, a class.

.,.,TRBJ1-4,TRBV6-2/TRBV6-3,CASSYSADTRLFF,TGTGCCAGCAGTTACTCGGCGGACACCAGACTGTTTTTT
.,TRBD1,TRBJ1-1,TRBV29-1,CSVEYSQGATEAFF,TGCAGCGTTGAATATTCACAGGGGGCCACTGAAGCTTTCTTT
few,TRBD1,TRBJ1-5,TRBV28,CASRPGQANQPQHF,TGTGCCAGCAGACCTGGACAGGCTAATCAGCCCCAGCATTTT
few,TRBD1,TRBJ2-6,TRBV18,CASSWVRGLEGSGANVLTF,TGTGCCAGCTCATGGGTAAGGGGGCTCGAAGGCTCTGGGGCCAACGTCCTGACTTTC
.,.,TRBJ1-6,TRBV27,CASSDSGLRSSYNSPLHF,TGTGCCAGCAGTGACTCCGGACTCCGGAGCTCCTATAATTCACCCCTCCACTTT
few,TRBD2,TRBJ2-7,TRBV4-1,CASSLGLSLSSYEQYF,TGCGCCAGCAGCTTGGGACTATCATTGAGCTCCTACGAGCAGTACTTC
.,TRBD1,TRBJ1-3,TRBV14,CASSPGQGRRHTIYF,TGTGCCAGCAGCCCAGGACAGGGACGGCGACACACCATATATTTT
.,TRBD1,TRBJ1-2,TRBV3-1/TRBV3-2,CASSQVGQVIYGYTF,TGTGCCAGCAGCCAAGTGGGACAGGTGATCTATGGCTACACCTTC
.,.,TRBJ2-6,TRBV5-1,CASSLVLSGANVLTF,TGCGCCAGCAGCTTGGTCCTCTCTGGGGCCAACGTCCTGACTTTC
.,TRBD1,TRBJ1-4,TRBV4-3,CASSPGTGGRKLFF,TGCGCCAGCAGCCCCGGGACAGGGGGCAGAAAACTGTTTTTT
.,TRBD1,TRBJ1-2,TRBV29-1,CSVGRTGENYGYTF,TGCAGCGTCGGTAGGACAGGGGAGAACTATGGCTACACCTTC
.,TRBD1,TRBJ1-4,TRBV3-1/TRBV3-2,CASSQDQGAGEKLFF,TGTGCCAGCAGCCAAGATCAGGGGGCCGGTGAAAAACTGTTTTTT
.,TRBD1,TRBJ1-2,TRBV19,CASSIYRTGGGYGYTF,TGTGCCAGTAGTATATACCGGACAGGGGGCGGCTATGGCTACACCTTC
once,TRBD1,TRBJ2-6,TRBV30,CAWKKGARSGANVLTF,TGTGCCTGGAAAAAGGGGGCCCGCTCTGGGGCCAACGTCCTGACTTTC